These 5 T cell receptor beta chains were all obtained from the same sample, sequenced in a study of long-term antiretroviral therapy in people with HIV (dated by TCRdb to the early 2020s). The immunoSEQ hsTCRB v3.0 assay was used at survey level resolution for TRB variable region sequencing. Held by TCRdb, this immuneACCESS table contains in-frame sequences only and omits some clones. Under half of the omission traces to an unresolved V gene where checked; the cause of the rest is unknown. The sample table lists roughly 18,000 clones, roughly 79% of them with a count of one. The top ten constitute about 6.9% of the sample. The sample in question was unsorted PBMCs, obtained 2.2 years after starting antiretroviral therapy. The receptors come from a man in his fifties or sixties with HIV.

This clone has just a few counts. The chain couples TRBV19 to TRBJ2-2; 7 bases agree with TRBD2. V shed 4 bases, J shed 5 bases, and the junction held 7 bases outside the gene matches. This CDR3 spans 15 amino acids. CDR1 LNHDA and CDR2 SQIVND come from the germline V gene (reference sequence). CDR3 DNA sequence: TGTGCCAGTAGTAAGGCGGGAGTAGGAACCGGGGAGCTGTTTTTT. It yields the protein CASSKAGVGTGELFF.

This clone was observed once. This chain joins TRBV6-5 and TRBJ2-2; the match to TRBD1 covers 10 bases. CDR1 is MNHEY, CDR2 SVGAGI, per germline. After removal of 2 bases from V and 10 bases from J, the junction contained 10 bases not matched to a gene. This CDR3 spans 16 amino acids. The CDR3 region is CASSYAIPGTGVELFF. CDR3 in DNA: TGTGCCAGCAGTTACGCTATTCCCGGGACAGGGGTGGAGCTGTTTTTT.

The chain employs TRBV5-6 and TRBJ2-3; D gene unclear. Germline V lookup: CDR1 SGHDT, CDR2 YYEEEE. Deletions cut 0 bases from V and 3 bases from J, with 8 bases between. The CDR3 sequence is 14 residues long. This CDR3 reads CASSLGGRTDTQYF. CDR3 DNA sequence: TGTGCCAGCAGCTTGGGGGGTCGTACAGATACGCAGTATTTT.

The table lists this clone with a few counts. CDR3 amino acids: CASRVISGNTIYF. The CDR3 DNA follows: TGTGCCAGCAGAGTCATCTCTGGAAACACCATATATTTT. V gene TRBV6-1 combines with J gene TRBJ1-3; no clear D. From germline, CDR1 is MNHNS and CDR2 SASEGT. The CDR3 runs 13 residues. The germline V and J ends were trimmed by 6 bases and 0 bases, with 6 bases remaining between them.

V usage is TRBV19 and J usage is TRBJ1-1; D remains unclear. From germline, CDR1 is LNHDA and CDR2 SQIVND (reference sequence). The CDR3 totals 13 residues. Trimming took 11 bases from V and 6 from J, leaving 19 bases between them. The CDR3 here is CASYPQSRPEAFF. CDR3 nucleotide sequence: TGTGCCTCGTACCCACAATCGCGGCCTGAAGCTTTCTTT.